The rows below give T cell receptor beta chains drawn from one sample of a study of cytomegalovirus exposure and HLA in healthy donors. Profiling relied on immunoSEQ multiplex PCR, and the TCRdb table lists in-frame clones only, not all of them. The repertoire holds hundreds of thousands of clones, with 70% to 85% as singletons. Specimen: PBMCs. Every receptor here comes from a woman in her forties in good health and CMV-seronegative. CDR3s include the opening cysteine and the closing phenylalanine or tryptophan. The order of the fields is J gene, D gene, V gene, clone size, CDR3 DNA, CDR3 protein. A D gene is named only where the DNA matches it firmly. The size of a clone is reported for some rows only, either as once, few or many, or as a class for expanded clones.

TRBJ1-6	TRBD1	TRBV15	few	TGTGCCACCTGGGACAGGGTTTCACCCCTCCACTTT	CATWDRVSPLHF
TRBJ2-2	.	TRBV5-4	.	TGTGCCAGCAGCTTGGACAGCAACACCGGGGAGCTGTTTTTT	CASSLDSNTGELFF
TRBJ2-5	.	TRBV6-5	.	TGTGCCAGCAGTTCCAGACAAGAGACCCAGTACTTC	CASSSRQETQYF
TRBJ2-2	.	TRBV5-6	.	TGTGCCAGCAGCCCCGGACTTTGGGATATAGGTTCGAACACCGGGGAGCTGTTTTTT	CASSPGLWDIGSNTGELFF
TRBJ1-1	.	TRBV6-6	.	TGTGCCAGCAGTATCCCTATAAGAGCTTTCTTT	CASSIPIRAFF
TRBJ1-2	.	TRBV7-3	.	TGTGCCAGCAGCTTGGGCAGTGGGTATGGCTACACCTTC	CASSLGSGYGYTF
TRBJ2-7	.	TRBV11-2	.	TGTGCCAGCAGCTTGGGTGAACAGCTAAAATTCTACGAGCAGTACTTC	CASSLGEQLKFYEQYF
TRBJ1-6	.	TRBV2	.	TGTGCCAGCAGTGCGGGTCAGAACAATTCACCCCTCCACTTT	CASSAGQNNSPLHF
TRBJ1-4	TRBD1	TRBV4-2	.	TGTGCCAGCGGCCCGACAGGGGAGGGTGAAAAACTGTTTTTT	CASGPTGEGEKLFF
TRBJ1-2	TRBD1	TRBV9	.	TGTGCCAGTCGACAGGGGGCGAGGTATGGCTACACCTTC	CASRQGARYGYTF
TRBJ2-3	TRBD1	TRBV6-6	.	TGTGCCAGCAGGGGGACAGGGGGAGAAGAAGATACGCAGTATTTT	CASRGTGGEEDTQYF
TRBJ1-4	TRBD1	TRBV5-1	.	TGCGCCAGCAGCGAGGGACAGTTAAATGAAAAACTGTTTTTT	CASSEGQLNEKLFF
TRBJ1-5	.	TRBV6-1	.	TGTGCCAGCTGGGCTTTAAATGGACAGCCCCAGCATTTT	CASWALNGQPQHF
TRBJ2-2	.	TRBV9	.	TGTGCCAGCAGCGTAGGAGGGGGTACCGGGGAGCTGTTTTTT	CASSVGGGTGELFF
TRBJ2-2	TRBD1	TRBV27	.	TGTGCCAGCATATCAGGGGGCACGAACACCGGGGAGCTGTTTTTT	CASISGGTNTGELFF
TRBJ1-1	.	TRBV5-5	.	TGTGCCAGCAGTCTTGGACACATGAACACTGAAGCTTTCTTT	CASSLGHMNTEAFF
TRBJ1-1	TRBD1	TRBV5-1	once	TGCGCCAGCAGCTTACCCGACAGGGGGATTGAAGCTTTCTTT	CASSLPDRGIEAFF
TRBJ1-1	TRBD1	TRBV9	.	TGTGCCAGCAGCGCCCCTTCGGGACAGATGAACACTGAAGCTTTCTTT	CASSAPSGQMNTEAFF
TRBJ2-1	TRBD2	TRBV4-2	.	TGTGCCAGCAGCCAAGAGTCAAGGACTAGCGGGGGGTCTGGTGAGCAGTTCTTC	CASSQESRTSGGSGEQFF
TRBJ2-7	TRBD1	TRBV7-9	few	TGTGCCAGCAGCCTCCGTGACAGGGGGCCCTACGAGCAGTACTTC	CASSLRDRGPYEQYF
TRBJ1-4	.	TRBV6-1	medium-sized	TGTGCCAGCAGGGACCCGGGGGGTGATGAAAAACTGTTTTTT	CASRDPGGDEKLFF
TRBJ2-1	TRBD1	TRBV18	.	TGTGCCAGCCAGCCTCCGACAGGGGTCTTCGATGAGCAGTTCTTC	CASQPPTGVFDEQFF
TRBJ2-3	TRBD1	TRBV4-1	few	TGCGCCAGCAGCCAAGTTCGGACAGGGATTCCAGATACGCAGTATTTT	CASSQVRTGIPDTQYF
TRBJ1-1	.	TRBV12-5	.	TGTGCTAGTGGTTCCTCAGGGAACACTGAAGCTTTCTTT	CASGSSGNTEAFF
TRBJ2-5	.	TRBV10-2	.	TGCGCCAGCAGTGTAGGAGGGGGCCGGGAGACCCAGTACTTC	CASSVGGGRETQYF
TRBJ1-5	TRBD1	TRBV19	.	TGTGCCAGCCGACAGGGCGATCAGCCCCAGCATTTT	CASRQGDQPQHF
TRBJ2-7	.	TRBV7-8	.	TGTGCCAGCAGCTTAGGGAGGAGCTCCTACGAGCAGTACTTC	CASSLGRSSYEQYF
TRBJ1-2	TRBD1	TRBV30	.	TGTGCCTGGGACCCAAGGACAGGAGGAGCCTATGGCTACACCTTC	CAWDPRTGGAYGYTF
TRBJ1-2	TRBD1	TRBV19	.	TGTGCCAGTAGTATACCGACAGGGGAATCGAACGGCTACACCTTC	CASSIPTGESNGYTF
TRBJ2-1	TRBD1	TRBV9	.	TGTGCCAGCAGTCTCTCGGGACAGGGGACCTACAATGAGCAGTTCTTC	CASSLSGQGTYNEQFF
TRBJ1-1	.	TRBV4-1	.	TGCGCCAGCAGCCAAGACAGGAACACTGAAGCTTTCTTT	CASSQDRNTEAFF
TRBJ1-3	TRBD1	TRBV2	.	TGTGCCAGCAGTCGGGAGGGACAGGGACTTTCTGGAAACACCATATATTTT	CASSREGQGLSGNTIYF
TRBJ1-2	.	TRBV6-1	.	TGTGCCAGCAGTGGACGGACGGGAACTAACTATGGCTACACCTTC	CASSGRTGTNYGYTF
TRBJ2-7	TRBD1	TRBV7-9	.	TGTGCCAGCAGCTTTCCCGAATTTAGCCCGGGACAGGGGAGAGACGAGCAGTACTTC	CASSFPEFSPGQGRDEQYF
TRBJ1-3	TRBD1	TRBV7-9	few	TGTGCCAGCTCGACAGGGTTGGGCTCTGGAAACACCATATATTTT	CASSTGLGSGNTIYF
TRBJ2-1	TRBD2	TRBV27	.	TGTGCCAGCAGCCTTGGGACTAGCGGACTCAATGAGCAGTTCTTC	CASSLGTSGLNEQFF
TRBJ1-2	TRBD1	TRBV6-5	.	TGTGCCAGCAGAGACCGACAGGGGTACTATGGCTACACCTTC	CASRDRQGYYGYTF
TRBJ1-1	.	TRBV4-2	.	TGTGCCAGCAGCCAAGAGTTCTCTATGAACACTGAAGCTTTCTTT	CASSQEFSMNTEAFF
TRBJ2-3	.	TRBV7-2	.	TGTGCCAGTCGTCCCCGGTGGGGGCAAGATACGCAGTATTTT	CASRPRWGQDTQYF
TRBJ2-5	TRBD1	TRBV20-1	.	TGCAGCATGGGACAGGGGGTGGCCCAGTACTTC	CSMGQGVAQYF
TRBJ1-1	.	TRBV6-5	.	TGTGCCAGCAGTTACTTTGGGGGAGGGAACACTGAAGCTTTCTTT	CASSYFGGGNTEAFF
TRBJ1-6	.	TRBV9	.	TGTGCCAGCAGCGTAAGGGGCGCAAATTCACCCCTCCACTTT	CASSVRGANSPLHF
TRBJ2-7	TRBD2	TRBV7-9	once	TGTGCCAGCAGCTCAGGGGGACTAGCGGGGCTCACCTACGAGCAGTACTTC	CASSSGGLAGLTYEQYF
TRBJ2-5	.	TRBV7-8	.	TGTGCCAGCAGCTTAGCGGCAGGGGACCTCTTGGCCCAGTACTTC	CASSLAAGDLLAQYF